This record concerns one T cell receptor beta chain sequence. Clones were sequenced by immunoSEQ multiplex PCR, and TCRdb holds only the in-frame ones, with some missing. This sample carries tens of thousands of clones, about 83% of them seen once, and the ten largest clones take about 5%. The sample belongs to a study of technical replicates of blood from a few donors. CDR1 is SGHDN and CDR2 is FVKESK in the germline V gene. V lost 2 bases and J lost 5; bases outside the gene matches: 12. The CDR3 has 18 residues. Sequenced: PBMCs. This sequence was found in a human donor in good health. Some clones in this sample may be carry-over from other donors' samples. The V and J genes are TRBV14 and TRBJ2-6; TRBD1 agrees at 7 bases. CDR3 residues: CASSQTSGQFLWANVLTF. Written as DNA, the CDR3 is TGTGCCAGCAGCCAAACCTCGGGACAGTTTCTCTGGGCCAACGTCCTGACTTTC.